The present T cell receptor (beta chain) was sequenced within a study of blood T cell repertoires in COVID-19. V lost 5 bases and J lost 5, with 9 bases in between. This CDR3 is 12 amino acids long. Looked up from germline, CDR1 is SGHVS and CDR2 is FQNEAQ. Source study methods: The authors estimated nucleated cell counts from reference gene primer amplification. The method was immunoSEQ multiplex PCR; TCRdb's version includes in-frame clones alone and lacks a portion of them. V and J calls and clone size are those listed in that table; D and trimming were worked out from the DNA. The sample carries about 440,000 clones, nearly 90% recorded once.

This sequence originates from a young woman with acute COVID-19. The chain carries TRBV7-8 and TRBJ2-5, with a possible D match to TRBD1 (5 bases). The sequenced material came from PBMCs or T cells enriched from blood (not recorded which). The CDR3 sequence is CASSPGLETQYF. CDR3 sequence (DNA): TGTGCCAGCAGCCCAGGGTTGGAGACCCAGTACTTC.